This TCR beta chain emerged from a study of T cells expressing NK-cell markers. For each CDR3 protein, TCRdb gives one entry from its re-call of the 5' RACE reads, without DNA. This sample's table has about 430,000 distinct CDR3 sequences. The CDR3 is 14 residues long. The TCR comes from a woman aged 50 to 60 in good health. The gene calls are TRBV12-3 or TRBV12-4 and TRBJ1-2; TCRdb selects TRBD1, and the lack of DNA leaves this call unchecked. What was sequenced was blood T cells: a sorted CD56 or NKG2C T cell subset, CD4+ or CD8+ T cells, or bulk PBMC T cells (not recorded which). The CDR3 reads CASSRAKNRGGYTF.